Listed below are T cell receptor beta chains from one sample, sequenced in a study of blood T cell repertoires in COVID-19. The table came from immunoSEQ multiplex PCR; TCRdb's copy has only in-frame clones and leaves some out. The sample holds more than 200,000 clones, about 83% seen once. The sequenced sample was peripheral blood. The receptor set was obtained from a woman aged 45-65 years with acute or convalescent COVID-19. Both conserved end residues are part of each CDR3. The D gene is left open where the match is weak. Only some rows state a clone size, as once, few, many or a class for expanded clones.

J,V,D,size,CDR3,DNA
TRBJ1-2,TRBV3-1/TRBV3-2,TRBD1,few,CASSQTGVNGYTF,TGTGCCAGCAGCCAAACAGGGGTTAATGGCTACACCTTC
TRBJ1-1,TRBV12-3/TRBV12-4,TRBD1,NA,CASGQTGDEAFF,TGTGCCAGCGGGCAGACAGGGGACGAAGCTTTCTTT
TRBJ2-7,TRBV28,TRBD1,NA,CASSLETGGYEQYF,TGTGCCAGCAGTTTGGAGACAGGGGGCTACGAGCAGTACTTC
TRBJ2-3,TRBV28,TRBD1,NA,CASTPRGGQGIGTQYF,TGTGCCAGCACCCCTAGGGGCGGACAGGGCATCGGTACGCAGTATTTT
TRBJ1-5,TRBV28,NA,NA,CASSFNTINQPQHF,TGTGCCAGCAGTTTTAACACGATCAATCAGCCCCAGCATTTT
TRBJ2-2,TRBV4-2,TRBD2,many,CASSLTSGSSGGELFF,TGTGCCAGCAGCCTGACTAGCGGGAGTAGTGGCGGGGAGCTGTTTTTT
TRBJ2-7,TRBV5-6,TRBD1,NA,CASSLEGGFYEQYF,TGTGCCAGCAGCTTGGAAGGGGGCTTCTACGAGCAGTACTTC
TRBJ2-7,TRBV6-5,NA,NA,CASSLRPGEQYF,TGTGCCAGCAGCCTAAGACCGGGGGAGCAGTACTTC
TRBJ2-3,TRBV7-7,NA,NA,CASSPPLTRGDTQYF,TGTGCTAGCAGCCCCCCCTTAACCCGGGGAGATACGCAGTATTTT
TRBJ2-7,TRBV5-1,TRBD2,once,CASRTLAGTYEQYF,TGCGCCAGCAGAACACTAGCGGGAACCTACGAGCAGTACTTC
TRBJ2-2,TRBV14,NA,NA,CASSSRVWGELFF,TGTGCCAGCAGCTCCAGGGTGTGGGGGGAGCTGTTTTTT
TRBJ1-2,TRBV3-1/TRBV3-2,TRBD1,NA,CASSLGQGYGYTF,TGTGCCAGCAGTCTTGGACAGGGCTATGGCTACACCTTC
TRBJ2-1,TRBV5-1,TRBD2,NA,CASSLKLGGGTYNEQFF,TGCGCCAGCAGCTTGAAGCTGGGCGGGGGGACCTACAATGAGCAGTTCTTC
TRBJ2-7,TRBV5-1,TRBD2,NA,CASSSRGLAEHYEQYF,TGCGCCAGCAGCTCCCGAGGACTAGCGGAACACTACGAGCAGTACTTC
TRBJ2-1,TRBV15,TRBD2,NA,CATSPGTSSYNEQFF,TGTGCCACCAGCCCCGGGACTAGCTCCTACAATGAGCAGTTCTTC
TRBJ2-5,TRBV19,NA,once,CASSGAFQETQYF,TGTGCCAGTAGTGGGGCATTCCAAGAGACCCAGTACTTC
TRBJ2-3,TRBV28,TRBD2,NA,CASSGASGTPDTQYF,TGTGCCAGCAGTGGGGCTAGCGGAACCCCCGATACGCAGTATTTT
TRBJ2-1,TRBV5-1,TRBD1,NA,CASSRDRGRNEQFF,TGCGCCAGCAGCCGGGACAGGGGACGTAATGAGCAGTTCTTC
TRBJ1-4,TRBV5-1,TRBD1,NA,CASSIQQGTNEKLFF,TGCGCCAGCAGTATCCAACAGGGGACGAACGAAAAACTGTTTTTT
TRBJ1-1,TRBV6-1,NA,NA,CASSDPRLAFF,TGTGCCAGCAGTGACCCGCGGCTAGCTTTCTTT
TRBJ1-5,TRBV19,TRBD1,NA,CASSGTGDSQPQHF,TGTGCCAGTAGTGGGACAGGGGATAGTCAGCCCCAGCATTTT
TRBJ2-1,TRBV28,NA,NA,CATHYNEQFF,TGTGCCACCCACTACAATGAGCAGTTCTTC
TRBJ1-1,TRBV14,NA,few,CASSQDSRKAFF,TGTGCCAGCAGCCAAGATAGTAGAAAAGCTTTCTTT
TRBJ2-7,TRBV2,TRBD2,NA,CASSPIGGTTGF,TGTGCCAGCAGTCCGATCGGGGGGACTACGGGCTTC
TRBJ2-1,TRBV14,TRBD2,few,CASSRIGGRAQNEQFF,TGTGCCAGCAGCCGTATCGGCGGGAGGGCTCAAAATGAGCAGTTCTTC
TRBJ1-1,TRBV13,NA,once,CASSTTRQAFF,TGTGCCAGCAGCACCACCCGACAGGCTTTCTTT
TRBJ2-3,TRBV9,TRBD2,NA,CASSVAIVTSGRSGHTDTQYF,TGTGCCAGCAGCGTAGCTATCGTTACTAGCGGGAGGTCGGGGCACACAGATACGCAGTATTTT
TRBJ2-7,TRBV6-1,NA,few,CASSEKGYEQYF,TGTGCCAGCAGTGAAAAGGGGTACGAGCAGTACTTC
TRBJ2-2,TRBV9,TRBD2,NA,CASSRLAGVVANTGELFF,TGTGCCAGCTCTAGACTAGCGGGAGTGGTCGCGAACACCGGGGAGCTGTTTTTT
TRBJ2-7,TRBV5-1,TRBD1,NA,CASRTGWGSYEQYF,TGCGCCAGCAGGACAGGGTGGGGGTCCTACGAGCAGTACTTC
TRBJ2-7,TRBV5-1,TRBD2,NA,CASSRVGVAGVKGYEQYF,TGCGCCAGCAGCCGGGTCGGGGTAGCGGGAGTAAAGGGCTACGAGCAGTACTTC
TRBJ1-1,TRBV28,NA,NA,CASRAAGEAFF,TGTGCCAGCAGGGCTGCGGGTGAAGCTTTCTTT
TRBJ1-2,TRBV5-1,TRBD1,few,CASSLVTGATNYGYTF,TGCGCCAGCAGCTTAGTTACAGGGGCTACTAACTATGGCTACACCTTC
TRBJ1-5,TRBV19,TRBD1,NA,CASSIYRGLVGQPQHF,TGTGCCAGTAGTATCTACAGGGGGCTCGTCGGTCAGCCCCAGCATTTT
TRBJ2-2,TRBV19,TRBD1,NA,CASTHIGDRGAGELFF,TGTGCCAGTACCCATATTGGGGACAGGGGGGCCGGGGAGCTGTTTTTT
TRBJ2-2,TRBV3-1/TRBV3-2,NA,few,CASSHSRFGRYTNTGELFF,TGTGCCAGCAGCCACTCAAGATTTGGCAGATACACGAACACCGGGGAGCTGTTTTTT
TRBJ2-1,TRBV4-1,TRBD2,NA,CASSQFSGLGGNEQFF,TGCGCCAGCAGCCAATTTAGCGGGCTGGGGGGGAATGAGCAGTTCTTC
TRBJ1-2,TRBV9,TRBD1,NA,CASSVAPTGGGGYTF,TGTGCCAGCAGCGTAGCTCCGACAGGGGGTGGTGGCTACACCTTC
TRBJ1-4,TRBV5-6,NA,few,CASSLVQGTNEKLFF,TGTGCCAGCAGCTTGGTCCAGGGAACTAATGAAAAACTGTTTTTT
TRBJ2-7,TRBV18,TRBD1,NA,CASSLDRGLDEQYF,TGTGCCAGCTCACTAGACAGGGGGCTCGACGAGCAGTACTTC
TRBJ1-6,TRBV19,NA,few,CASSRDSRLGNSPLHF,TGTGCCAGTAGCCGGGACTCCCGTCTAGGGAATTCACCCCTCCACTTT
TRBJ1-2,TRBV7-2,NA,NA,CASSWDTNYGYTF,TGTGCCAGCAGCTGGGACACTAACTATGGCTACACCTTC